Listed below are T cell receptor beta chains from one sample, sequenced in a study of technical replicates of blood from a handful of donors. The data were produced by immunoSEQ multiplex PCR, yet TCRdb's version contains in-frame clones alone and is incomplete. The profile shows some 79,000 clones, around 90% of them singletons. Material: T cells isolated from PBMCs. These receptors originate from a human donor in good health. Some clones in this sample may be carry-over from other donors' samples. The CDR3 runs from the conserved cysteine through the conserved F or W. A D gene is named only where the DNA matches it firmly. Where a row states a size, it is once, few, many or the class of an expanded clone; other rows omit it.

CDR3 protein: CASSIGTSGAREEQYF
J gene: TRBJ2-7
clone size: .
D gene: TRBD2
V gene: TRBV5-8

CDR3 protein: CASSVWERVVTDTQYF
J gene: TRBJ2-3
clone size: once
D gene: .
V gene: TRBV9

CDR3 protein: CASSAGEGPGNTIYF
J gene: TRBJ1-3
clone size: .
D gene: .
V gene: TRBV18

CDR3 protein: CAWSDRVRPNTEAFF
J gene: TRBJ1-1
clone size: .
D gene: TRBD1
V gene: TRBV30

CDR3 protein: CASSQDGDYEQYF
J gene: TRBJ2-7
clone size: once
D gene: .
V gene: TRBV4-1

CDR3 protein: CASSERDFTDTQYF
J gene: TRBJ2-3
clone size: .
D gene: .
V gene: TRBV5-1

CDR3 protein: CASCRGDYSNQPQHF
J gene: TRBJ1-5
clone size: .
D gene: .
V gene: TRBV2

CDR3 protein: CASKDGLAGGMQYF
J gene: TRBJ2-3
clone size: once
D gene: TRBD2
V gene: TRBV2

CDR3 protein: CASTAYNEQFF
J gene: TRBJ2-1
clone size: .
D gene: .
V gene: TRBV28

CDR3 protein: CASSAGLAVATDTQYF
J gene: TRBJ2-3
clone size: .
D gene: TRBD2
V gene: TRBV11-1

CDR3 protein: CASSLQGAYYGYTF
J gene: TRBJ1-2
clone size: .
D gene: TRBD1
V gene: TRBV7-2

CDR3 protein: CASSRHQGPNQPQHF
J gene: TRBJ1-5
clone size: .
D gene: .
V gene: TRBV6-5

CDR3 protein: CASSKQKEGANYGYTF
J gene: TRBJ1-2
clone size: .
D gene: .
V gene: TRBV21-1

CDR3 protein: CASSYGRYNEQFF
J gene: TRBJ2-1
clone size: .
D gene: .
V gene: TRBV7-9

CDR3 protein: CASRLTGLGGYTF
J gene: TRBJ1-2
clone size: .
D gene: .
V gene: TRBV5-5

CDR3 protein: CASSLRVSYEQYF
J gene: TRBJ2-7
clone size: .
D gene: .
V gene: TRBV5-5

CDR3 protein: CASSLGRGRGGEQFF
J gene: TRBJ2-1
clone size: .
D gene: .
V gene: TRBV5-4

CDR3 protein: CASSDSSGSGELFF
J gene: TRBJ2-2
clone size: .
D gene: TRBD2
V gene: TRBV6-4

CDR3 protein: CAIQGAVEQYF
J gene: TRBJ2-7
clone size: .
D gene: .
V gene: TRBV10-3

CDR3 protein: CASSLALNEQYF
J gene: TRBJ2-7
clone size: .
D gene: .
V gene: TRBV2

CDR3 protein: CASSLKQGNEQFF
J gene: TRBJ2-1
clone size: .
D gene: .
V gene: TRBV7-2

CDR3 protein: CASSLRANGYTF
J gene: TRBJ1-2
clone size: .
D gene: .
V gene: TRBV7-8

CDR3 protein: CASTPLGSYEQYF
J gene: TRBJ2-7
clone size: .
D gene: .
V gene: TRBV7-9

CDR3 protein: CASSPSGRRSDTQYF
J gene: TRBJ2-3
clone size: .
D gene: TRBD2
V gene: TRBV9